This T cell receptor beta chain was recorded in a study of blood T cell repertoires in COVID-19. Donors in Cohort 3 counted as recovered after two negative PCRs, clearance, or symptom resolution. Trimming took 9 bases from V and 1 from J; bases not matched to a gene: 6. Per the germline V gene, CDR1 is LNHDA and CDR2 is SQIVND (reference sequence). The CDR3 extends over 14 amino acids. The method was immunoSEQ multiplex PCR; TCRdb's version includes in-frame clones alone and lacks a portion of them. This table holds approximately 450,000 clones, 80% to 90% found once. This chain connects TRBV19 to TRBJ2-3, with 8 nucleotides matching TRBD2. Sequencing was performed on PBMCs or T cells enriched from blood (not recorded which). The sequence came from a man aged 25 to 45 who had recovered from COVID-19. Written as DNA, the CDR3 is TGTGCCAGCCAGCGGGAGTTAGGCACAGATACGCAGTATTTT. Residues: CASQRELGTDTQYF.